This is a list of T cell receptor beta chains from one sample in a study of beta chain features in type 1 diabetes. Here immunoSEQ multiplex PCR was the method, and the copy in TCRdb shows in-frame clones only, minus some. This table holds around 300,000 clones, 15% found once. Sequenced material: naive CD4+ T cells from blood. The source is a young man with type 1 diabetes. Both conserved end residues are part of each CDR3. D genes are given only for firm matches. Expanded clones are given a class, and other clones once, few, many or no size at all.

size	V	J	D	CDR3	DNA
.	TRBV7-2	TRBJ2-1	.	CASSLGLVDYNEQFF	TGTGCCAGCAGCTTAGGACTAGTGGACTACAATGAGCAGTTCTTC
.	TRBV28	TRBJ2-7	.	CASSYGQPSTYEQYF	TGTGCCAGCAGTTACGGACAGCCCTCGACCTACGAGCAGTACTTC
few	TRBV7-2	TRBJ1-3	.	CASSPGHSGNTIYF	TGTGCCAGCAGCCCTGGACACTCTGGAAACACCATATATTTT
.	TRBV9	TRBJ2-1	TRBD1	CASSFIPTGDLNEQFF	TGTGCCAGCAGCTTCATTCCCACAGGGGATCTCAATGAGCAGTTCTTC
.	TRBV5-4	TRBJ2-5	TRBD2	CASSGGLPLYQETQYF	TGTGCCAGCAGCGGGGGACTACCTCTCTACCAAGAGACCCAGTACTTC
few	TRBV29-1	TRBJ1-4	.	CSVATGMAGEKLFF	TGCAGCGTCGCAACAGGGATGGCGGGTGAAAAACTGTTTTTT
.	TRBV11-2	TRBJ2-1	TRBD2	CASSRWTSGGARSYNEQFF	TGTGCCAGCAGCCGATGGACTAGCGGGGGGGCCAGGTCCTACAATGAGCAGTTCTTC
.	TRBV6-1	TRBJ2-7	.	CATTSGDSYEQYF	TGTGCCACCACCTCCGGGGACTCCTACGAGCAGTACTTC
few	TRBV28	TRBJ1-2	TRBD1	CASSYPGGTGQGYTF	TGTGCCAGCAGTTACCCAGGCGGGACAGGGCAGGGCTACACCTTC
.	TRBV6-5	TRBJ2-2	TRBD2	CASSPIRGRGLFF	TGTGCCAGCAGTCCTATCCGGGGGAGGGGGCTGTTTTTT
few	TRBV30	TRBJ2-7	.	CAWSVRGNEQYF	TGTGCCTGGAGTGTAAGGGGGAACGAGCAGTACTTC
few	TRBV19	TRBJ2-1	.	CASSIGLSSYNEQFF	TGTGCCAGTAGTATAGGACTAAGTTCCTACAATGAGCAGTTCTTC
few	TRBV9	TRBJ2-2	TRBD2	CASRASAGDTGELFF	TGTGCCAGCAGGGCTAGCGCGGGGGACACCGGGGAGCTGTTTTTT
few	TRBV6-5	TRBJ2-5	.	CASTDGRRAKETQYF	TGTGCCAGCACCGACGGTCGCAGGGCTAAAGAGACCCAGTACTTC
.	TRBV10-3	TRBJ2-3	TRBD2	CAISGAATDTQYF	TGTGCCATTAGCGGGGCAGCCACAGATACGCAGTATTTT
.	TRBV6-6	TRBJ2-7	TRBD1	CASSHRDRAYEQYF	TGTGCCAGCAGTCACCGGGACAGGGCCTACGAGCAGTACTTC
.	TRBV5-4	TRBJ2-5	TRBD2	CASSLNGGAFWETQYF	TGTGCCAGCAGCTTGAACGGGGGGGCCTTTTGGGAGACCCAGTACTTC
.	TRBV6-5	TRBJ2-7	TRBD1	CASSRDRRAYEQYF	TGTGCCAGCAGCCGGGACAGGCGAGCCTACGAGCAGTACTTC
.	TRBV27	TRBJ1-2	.	CASSPSGAGKNYGYTF	TGTGCCAGCAGTCCGAGTGGCGCAGGGAAGAACTATGGCTACACCTTC
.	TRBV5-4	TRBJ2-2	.	CASSGYLVGELFF	TGTGCCAGCAGCGGTTATTTAGTCGGGGAGCTGTTTTTT
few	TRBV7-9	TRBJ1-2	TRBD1	CASSLGPGGNYGYTF	TGTGCCAGCAGCTTAGGACCAGGGGGAAACTATGGCTACACCTTC
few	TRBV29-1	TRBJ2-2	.	CSVRGQLNTGELFF	TGCAGCGTGCGTGGACAGTTGAACACCGGGGAGCTGTTTTTT
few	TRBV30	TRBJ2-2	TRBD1	CACQGQGNTGELFF	TGTGCCTGCCAAGGACAGGGGAACACCGGGGAGCTGTTTTTT
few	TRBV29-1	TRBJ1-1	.	CSVLEQGGTEAFF	TGCAGCGTTCTTGAACAGGGCGGCACTGAAGCTTTCTTT
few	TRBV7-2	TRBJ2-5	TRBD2	CASSPSGAGWETQYF	TGTGCCAGCAGCCCAAGCGGGGCCGGATGGGAGACCCAGTACTTC
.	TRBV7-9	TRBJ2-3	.	CASSTGSDTQYF	TGTGCCAGCAGTACAGGGTCAGATACGCAGTATTTT
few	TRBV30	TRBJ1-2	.	CAWSYREEGYTF	TGTGCCTGGAGTTACCGGGAGGAGGGCTACACCTTC
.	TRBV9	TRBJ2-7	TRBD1	CASSEVRQGRLYEQYF	TGTGCCAGCAGCGAAGTTCGACAGGGTCGTCTCTACGAGCAGTACTTC
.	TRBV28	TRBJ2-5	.	CASSLQNQETQYF	TGTGCCAGCAGTTTACAGAATCAAGAGACCCAGTACTTC
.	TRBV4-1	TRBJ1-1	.	CASSQESDGGGNTEAFF	TGCGCCAGCAGCCAAGAGTCCGACGGGGGAGGCAACACTGAAGCTTTCTTT
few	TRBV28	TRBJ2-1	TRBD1	CASSLTGGIDSYNEQFF	TGTGCCAGCAGTTTAACAGGGGGAATAGACTCCTACAATGAGCAGTTCTTC
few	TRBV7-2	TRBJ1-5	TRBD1	CASRGQGGQPQHF	TGTGCCAGCAGAGGACAGGGGGGTCAGCCCCAGCATTTT
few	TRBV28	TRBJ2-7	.	CASSRGPTVGYEQYF	TGTGCCAGCAGCCGTGGGCCCACGGTTGGCTACGAGCAGTACTTC